The 10 T cell receptor beta chains presented below share a single source sample, sequenced in a study of blood T cells in healthy people across ages. Next came a second PCR, run for roughly 6 to 11 cycles, which used a sample-barcoded 5' primer along with a J-beta primer mix. TCRdb re-called the 5' RACE reads with MiXCR, one entry per CDR3 protein. The repertoire holds 1.5 million to 2 million distinct CDR3 sequences, with about 35% as singletons. The sequencing sample was made of blood. These receptors were obtained from a young woman in good health.

V is TRBV5-1 and J is TRBJ2-3; TRBD2 agrees at 15 bases. The CDR3 length is 16 residues. V gave up 4 bases and J gave up 7 bases; unmatched junction bases: 7. Germline V gene data show CDR1 as SGHRS and CDR2 as YFSETQ. The CDR3 protein is CASSDRTSGGANTQYF. Here the CDR3 DNA reads TGCGCCAGCAGCGATCGGACTAGCGGGGGGGCAAATACGCAGTATTTT.

The V gene is TRBV4-2, the J gene TRBJ2-7, with 10 bases that match TRBD2. The CDR3 sequence is 19 residues long. Germline trimming cut 1 base from V and 2 bases from J; bases unmatched to any gene: 14. Germline CDR1 and CDR2: LGHNA and YNFKEQ. The CDR3 sequence is CASSQAAASGSKGAYEQYF. The CDR3 nucleotides are TGTGCCAGCAGCCAAGCGGCGGCTAGCGGGAGCAAAGGGGCCTACGAGCAGTACTTC.

In its sample, this clonotype was seen a few times. This chain uses TRBV5-1 with TRBJ2-5, with D possibly matching TRBD2 (6 bases). Germline V lookup: CDR1 SGHRS, CDR2 YFSETQ. V was trimmed by 3 bases and J by 5 bases, leaving 20 bases between them. The length of the CDR3 is 16 residues. CDR3: CASSSLYTQGGETQYF. For the CDR3, the DNA is TGCGCCAGCAGCTCCCTCTATACGCAGGGAGGCGAGACCCAGTACTTC.

CDR3 nucleotides: TGTGCCAGCAGCAAATGGGGGGGGGCTGAATCCTACAATGAGCAGTTCTTC. It codes for CASSKWGGAESYNEQFF. V and J are TRBV12-3 or TRBV12-4 and TRBJ2-1; D is possibly TRBD2 (7 bases). V gave up 6 bases and J gave up 1 base, with 19 bases separating them. The CDR3 is 17 residues long.

This chain connects TRBV12-3 or TRBV12-4 to TRBJ2-3; maybe TRBD2 (6 bases). Trimming took 6 bases from V and 4 from J, leaving 17 bases between them. This CDR3 spans 15 amino acids. The CDR3 sequence is CASSLGGIDADTQYF. The CDR3 DNA is TGTGCCAGCAGCTTGGGCGGGATTGACGCAGATACGCAGTATTTT.

This clonotype was seen a handful of times. In DNA form, the CDR3 reads TGTGCCAGTAGTGACTCCCGGGACATTAGTAATGAGCAGTTCTTC. It encodes CASSDSRDISNEQFF. The genes are TRBV19 and TRBJ2-1; the D gene is possibly TRBD1 (6 bases). Germline V gives CDR1 LNHDA, CDR2 SQIVND (reference sequence). The CDR3 runs 15 residues. V was trimmed by 5 bases and J by 7 bases, leaving 18 bases between them.

This chain links TRBV20-1 with TRBJ2-7, with no clear D. The germline V gene has CDR1 DFQATT and CDR2 SNEGSKA (reference sequence). This CDR3 contains 13 residues. Trimming pared 1 base from V and 0 bases from J, leaving 7 bases between. In nucleotides, the CDR3 is TGCAGTGCTAGAGGGGCGGACTCCTACGAGCAGTACTTC. This gives the protein CSARGADSYEQYF.

This clonotype was recorded at least ten times. The chain is built from TRBV20-1 and TRBJ2-1; 7 bases are shared with TRBD2. V was clipped by 3 bases and J by 5 bases; unmatched bases: 4. This CDR3 has 13 residues. CDR1 and CDR2 (germline): DFQATT, SNEGSKA (reference sequence). The CDR3 here is CSASGRTNNEQFF. The DNA of the CDR3 is TGCAGTGCTAGCGGGAGGACCAACAATGAGCAGTTCTTC.

The table lists this clonotype with a few counts. The chain combines TRBV7-9 with TRBJ2-3, with 14 nucleotides matching TRBD2. The CDR3 contains 19 residues. The germline V gene encodes CDR1 SEHNR and CDR2 FQNEAQ (reference sequence). V trimming: 5 bases; J trimming: 2 bases; junction bases outside the gene matches: 12. CDR3 sequence: CASSPGTSGRPPSTDTQYF. The CDR3 DNA is TGTGCCAGCAGCCCGGGGACTAGCGGGAGACCTCCCTCCACAGATACGCAGTATTTT.

This clonotype occurred a few times. The chain carries TRBV20-1 and TRBJ2-2, with D uncertain. Germline V gene lookup returns CDR1 DFQATT and CDR2 SNEGSKA (reference sequence). The ends were cut back, 1 base at V and 1 base at J, with 19 bases in the middle. This CDR3 is built from 18 residues. Here the CDR3 reads CSARASLGSSLNTGELFF. In DNA form, the CDR3 reads TGCAGTGCTAGAGCGTCTCTAGGTTCCTCACTGAACACCGGGGAGCTGTTTTTT.